This section outlines one T cell receptor (beta chain) sequence together with its context. What it binds is not known. The data stem from a study of cytomegalovirus exposure and HLA in healthy donors. Study background: Among roughly 180 million T cells, an earlier analysis found 120 million or so unique TCR beta sequences.

PCR was performed using 60 Vbeta and 13 Jbeta primers. Clones were sequenced by immunoSEQ multiplex PCR, and TCRdb holds only the in-frame ones, with some missing. The data contain under 200,000 clones, over 80% of them singletons. General study findings and limits: On later analysis, the bulk of CMV-associated TCR beta chains appeared to be HLA-restricted.

Germline V lookup: CDR1 SGHKS, CDR2 YYEKEE (reference sequence). This CDR3 comprises 16 residues. V gave up 4 bases and J gave up 0 bases; unmatched junction bases: 7. The chain is built from TRBV5-5 and TRBJ2-1; 7 bases are a match to TRBD1. Sample: PBMCs. The sequence was collected from a human donor in good health. The CDR3 DNA sequence: TGTGCCAGCAGCAACGCGGACAGGAGCTCCTACAATGAGCAGTTCTTC. Translation: CASSNADRSSYNEQFF.